The present entry profiles one TCR beta chain with its context. Its antigen is not known. Between the trimmed V and J ends, which lost 5 bases and 2 bases, there was a span of 9 bases. This CDR3 is built from 13 residues. Germline V gives CDR1 SGHVS, CDR2 FNYEAQ. Ranging in age from roughly 6 to 90, the donors were healthy Caucasian individuals from Russia. The data stem from a study of blood T cells in healthy people across ages. It was with a sample-barcoded 5' primer and a J-beta primer mix that a second PCR of roughly 7 to 12 cycles was run. Each cDNA was tagged by a template-switch adaptor containing 12 random nucleotides. TCRdb analysed the 5' RACE reads with MiXCR anew, one entry per CDR3 protein. Of just over 800,000 distinct CDR3 sequences listed, approximately 67% were seen once; the top ten hold 25% to 35%. Study-level findings and limits: In these data, TCR beta diversity tracked strongly with naive T cell percentage.

The genes are TRBV7-6 and TRBJ1-2; D gene unclear. The sample comprised blood. The sequence was obtained from a man aged 25-45 years in good health. CDR3 nucleotide sequence: TGTGCCAGCAGCAACGCGGGGAACTATGGCTACACCTTC. Encoded protein: CASSNAGNYGYTF.